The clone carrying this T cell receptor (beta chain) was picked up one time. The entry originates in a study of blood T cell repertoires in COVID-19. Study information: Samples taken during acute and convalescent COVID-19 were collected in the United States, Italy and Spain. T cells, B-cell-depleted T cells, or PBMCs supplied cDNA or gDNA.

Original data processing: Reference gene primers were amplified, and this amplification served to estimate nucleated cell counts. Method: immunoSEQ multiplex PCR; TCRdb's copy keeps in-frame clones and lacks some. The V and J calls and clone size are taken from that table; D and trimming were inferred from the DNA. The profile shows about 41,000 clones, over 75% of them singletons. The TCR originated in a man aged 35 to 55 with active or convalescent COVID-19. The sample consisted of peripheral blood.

CDR3 protein: CATSRVPGTGNEQFF. CDR3 nucleotides: TGTGCCACCAGCAGAGTCCCGGGGACAGGGAATGAGCAGTTCTTC. The genes are TRBV15 and TRBJ2-1; 9 bases agree with TRBD1. V was clipped by 1 base and J by 7 bases; unmatched bases: 5. The length of the CDR3 is 15 residues. Per germline, CDR1 LNHNV and CDR2 YYDKDF (reference sequence). Based on the CDR3 plus reference TRBV15 and TRBJ2-1, the full variable domain is DAMVIQNPRYQVTQFGKPVTLSCSQTLNHNVMYWYQQKSSQAPKLLFHYYDKDFNNEADTPDNFQSRRPNTSFCFLDIRSPGLGDTAMYLCATSRVPGTGNEQFFGPGTRLTVL.